Listed below are T cell receptor beta chains from one sample, sequenced in a study of blood T cell repertoires in COVID-19. The data were produced by immunoSEQ multiplex PCR, yet TCRdb's version contains in-frame clones alone and is incomplete. The top ten hold roughly 8.1% of the sample, which has about 180,000 clones, 82% seen once. The sequenced sample was peripheral blood. Every receptor here comes from a woman in her seventies with acute or convalescent COVID-19. Each CDR3 is given with its conserved first and last residue.

len	v_gene	j_gene	CDR3aa
16	TRBV3-1/TRBV3-2	TRBJ1-5	CASSQEGPGSNQPQHF
17	TRBV28	TRBJ2-7	CASSLLISRESSYEQYF
16	TRBV6-1	TRBJ1-2	CASSAKADRAYYGYTF
14	TRBV19	TRBJ1-3	CASGQAVGGNTIYF
12	TRBV5-1	TRBJ2-7	CASSGGSYEQYF
15	TRBV2	TRBJ2-7	CASSPDRVATYEQYF
12	TRBV27	TRBJ2-5	CASSGTGETQYF
15	TRBV11-2	TRBJ1-1	CASRPGFGMNTEAFF
14	TRBV5-1	TRBJ1-2	CASSGGQGIYGYTF
17	TRBV5-1	TRBJ2-4	CASSLVTGQGAKNIQYF
13	TRBV5-6	TRBJ1-2	CASIGQANYGYTF
13	TRBV20-1	TRBJ2-3	CSASLDRTDTQYF
16	TRBV7-9	TRBJ2-1	CASSLGLATTYNEQFF
17	TRBV27	TRBJ2-1	CASSYMLQVSSYNEQFF
13	TRBV6-2/TRBV6-3	TRBJ2-5	CASSYPVGGSQYF
18	TRBV3-1/TRBV3-2	TRBJ2-1	CASSQLAGGPIIYNEQFF
17	TRBV18	TRBJ2-2	CASSPSGLAGNTGELFF
16	TRBV5-1	TRBJ2-1	CASSIGGAGSLDEQFF
15	TRBV6-5	TRBJ2-5	CASKLAGGTEETQYF
16	TRBV5-4	TRBJ2-7	CASSLAERGGVYEQYF
15	TRBV6-5	TRBJ2-7	CASSYFGGTSDEQYF
20	TRBV3-1/TRBV3-2	TRBJ1-1	CASSLRTEFKQRRMNTEAFF
16	TRBV7-9	TRBJ2-1	CASNAIGGRDYNEQFF
15	TRBV9	TRBJ1-5	CASSVEDSSNQPQHF
13	TRBV30	TRBJ2-7	CAWKTGGSYEQYF
17	TRBV4-1	TRBJ2-3	CASSQAPGLAGTDTQYF
15	TRBV19	TRBJ2-1	CASSIDWTGYNEQFF
16	TRBV6-1	TRBJ2-7	CASSEAQSASSYEQYF
13	TRBV7-2	TRBJ1-1	CASSLWDRGEAFF
15	TRBV7-2	TRBJ2-1	CASSLLAAKANEQFF
16	TRBV7-2	TRBJ2-1	CASSWAGTNSYNEQFF
16	TRBV3-1/TRBV3-2	TRBJ1-2	CASSLWRAGHNYGYTF
14	TRBV5-1	TRBJ1-4	CASSTTGGGEKLFF
14	TRBV28	TRBJ1-5	CASSSNAGAQPQHF
17	TRBV19	TRBJ2-5	CASHPHMSVQYQETQYF
13	TRBV5-8	TRBJ2-5	CASSLGNQVTQYF
14	TRBV6-5	TRBJ2-5	CASRYYLLQETQYF
14	TRBV28	TRBJ1-1	CASSLLAKNTEAFF
15	TRBV7-2	TRBJ1-4	CASSLLGGLNEKLFF
13	TRBV14	TRBJ2-7	CASSQELSYEQYF
16	TRBV6-2/TRBV6-3	TRBJ2-2	CASSYSPGRKAGELFF
11	TRBV28	TRBJ1-6	CASSFRGTLHF
17	TRBV19	TRBJ2-1	CASSRLAGATSYNEQFF
13	TRBV30	TRBJ2-7	CAWSVTSGNEQYF
15	TRBV11-2	TRBJ1-6	CASSLAGRLYSPLHF
14	TRBV9	TRBJ1-2	CASSPTQGGDGYTF
12	TRBV5-1	TRBJ1-1	CASTTGNTEAFF
11	TRBV5-1	TRBJ2-1	CASSSDSEQFF
14	TRBV6-6	TRBJ2-7	CASRDRGQGYEQYF
15	TRBV30	TRBJ2-3	CAWTQGLTRADTQYF
13	TRBV10-1	TRBJ2-1	CASSESGRDEQFF
15	TRBV6-2/TRBV6-3	TRBJ2-2	CASSYIRVGSGELFF
14	TRBV4-2	TRBJ2-7	CASSQNLLAGEQYF